A selection of T cell receptor beta chains follows, all from one sample in a study of blood T cells in healthy people across ages. TCRdb re-derived calls from the 5' RACE reads in MiXCR, one entry per CDR3 protein. This sample has over a million distinct CDR3 sequences, with around 59% found just once. Source material: blood. The receptors were sampled from a man aged 18 to 29 in good health. The CDR3 runs from the conserved cysteine through the conserved F or W. The order of the fields is clone size, J gene, V gene, D gene, CDR3 protein, CDR3 DNA. D genes are given only for firm matches. Size is stated for part of the rows, as once, few or many counts, or as a class when the clone is expanded.

size: .; J: TRBJ2-2; V: TRBV10-3; D: .; CDR3: CAGARNTGELFF; DNA: TGTGCCGGAGCTAGAAACACCGGGGAGCTGTTTTTT
size: .; J: TRBJ2-6; V: TRBV9; D: .; CDR3: CASSVATSSGANVLTF; DNA: TGTGCCAGCAGCGTAGCTACAAGCTCTGGGGCCAACGTCCTGACTTTC
size: .; J: TRBJ2-7; V: TRBV29-1; D: .; CDR3: CSVVGLGFLYEQYF; DNA: TGCAGCGTTGTGGGCCTGGGGTTTCTCTACGAGCAGTACTTC
size: .; J: TRBJ2-1; V: TRBV20-1; D: .; CDR3: CSARTALGVDEQFF; DNA: TGCAGTGCTCGGACCGCGTTAGGGGTGGATGAGCAGTTCTTC
size: .; J: TRBJ2-1; V: TRBV28; D: .; CDR3: CASSFHGSRFYNEQFF; DNA: TGTGCCAGCAGTTTTCACGGATCTCGGTTCTACAATGAGCAGTTCTTC
size: .; J: TRBJ2-3; V: TRBV9; D: .; CDR3: CASSVGNQNTDTQYF; DNA: TGTGCCAGCAGCGTAGGTAACCAAAACACAGATACGCAGTATTTT
size: .; J: TRBJ2-5; V: TRBV2; D: TRBD1; CDR3: CASGGGQGVTQYF; DNA: TGTGCCAGCGGGGGAGGACAGGGCGTGACCCAGTACTTC
size: .; J: TRBJ1-1; V: TRBV29-1; D: .; CDR3: CSVGEWVVTSRDTEAFF; DNA: TGCAGCGTGGGGGAATGGGTCGTCACCTCGAGAGACACTGAAGCTTTCTTT
size: few; J: TRBJ2-5; V: TRBV4-1; D: .; CDR3: CASSQPTGSEQYF; DNA: TGCGCCAGCAGCCAACCCACAGGGTCGGAGCAGTACTTC
size: .; J: TRBJ2-5; V: TRBV2; D: .; CDR3: CASSEMVFSSQETQYF; DNA: TGTGCCAGCAGTGAAATGGTGTTTTCTAGCCAAGAGACCCAGTACTTC
size: once; J: TRBJ1-1; V: TRBV5-1; D: .; CDR3: CASSIHLGDTEAFF; DNA: TGCGCCAGCAGCATTCACCTTGGCGACACTGAAGCTTTCTTT
size: .; J: TRBJ2-7; V: TRBV20-1; D: TRBD2; CDR3: CSAWTRGDEQYF; DNA: TGCAGTGCTTGGACTAGGGGCGACGAGCAGTACTTC
size: once; J: TRBJ2-3; V: TRBV12-3/TRBV12-4; D: TRBD1; CDR3: CASRRQGRTSTDTQYF; DNA: TGTGCCAGCAGACGACAGGGGAGAACTAGCACAGATACGCAGTATTTT
size: few; J: TRBJ2-3; V: TRBV9; D: TRBD2; CDR3: CASSVAGGYTDTQYF; DNA: TGTGCCAGCAGCGTCGCGGGGGGCTACACAGATACGCAGTATTTT
size: .; J: TRBJ1-4; V: TRBV6-5; D: .; CDR3: CASGRGRNEKLFF; DNA: TGTGCCAGCGGTAGGGGTCGGAATGAAAAACTGTTTTTT
size: once; J: TRBJ2-2; V: TRBV10-3; D: TRBD2; CDR3: CAIGTSGYVNTGELFF; DNA: TGTGCCATCGGGACTAGCGGATACGTGAACACCGGGGAGCTGTTTTTT
size: few; J: TRBJ1-4; V: TRBV29-1; D: .; CDR3: CSVGMGGADEKLFF; DNA: TGCAGCGTGGGGATGGGGGGCGCGGATGAAAAACTGTTTTTT
size: .; J: TRBJ2-1; V: TRBV7-9; D: TRBD1; CDR3: CAISSPGQGNNEQFF; DNA: TGTGCCATTTCCTCCCCGGGACAGGGTAACAATGAGCAGTTCTTC
size: .; J: TRBJ2-7; V: TRBV5-1; D: TRBD2; CDR3: CASSWKGGTSDISYEQYF; DNA: TGCGCCAGCAGCTGGAAGGGCGGGACTAGCGACATCTCCTACGAGCAGTACTTC
size: many; J: TRBJ1-2; V: TRBV4-2; D: .; CDR3: CASSQDPGDNYYGYTF; DNA: TGTGCCAGCAGCCAAGATCCGGGGGACAACTACTATGGCTACACCTTC
size: .; J: TRBJ1-1; V: TRBV7-9; D: .; CDR3: CASSLKRSGAFF; DNA: TGTGCCAGCAGCCTTAAGCGGAGTGGAGCTTTCTTT
size: .; J: TRBJ2-1; V: TRBV24-1; D: .; CDR3: CATSSTGLSYNEQFF; DNA: TGTGCCACCAGCTCCACGGGGCTTTCCTACAATGAGCAGTTCTTC
size: .; J: TRBJ2-1; V: TRBV7-2; D: TRBD1; CDR3: CASNPGQGITNNEQFF; DNA: TGTGCCAGCAATCCGGGACAGGGGATTACAAACAATGAGCAGTTCTTC
size: .; J: TRBJ2-7; V: TRBV28; D: TRBD1; CDR3: CASSLGTGGWEQYF; DNA: TGTGCCAGCAGTTTAGGGACAGGGGGCTGGGAGCAGTACTTC
size: .; J: TRBJ1-1; V: TRBV25-1; D: .; CDR3: CASKALPNTEAFF; DNA: TGTGCCAGCAAGGCGCTGCCGAACACTGAAGCTTTCTTT
size: .; J: TRBJ2-2; V: TRBV20-1; D: TRBD2; CDR3: CSASAGFNTGELFF; DNA: TGCAGTGCCTCAGCGGGGTTCAACACCGGGGAGCTGTTTTTT
size: many; J: TRBJ2-5; V: TRBV12-3/TRBV12-4; D: .; CDR3: CASRRRQTETQYF; DNA: TGTGCCAGCAGGAGAAGACAAACGGAGACCCAGTACTTC
size: .; J: TRBJ2-1; V: TRBV13; D: .; CDR3: CASSSSGGGVDEQFF; DNA: TGTGCCAGCAGCTCATCGGGAGGGGGCGTGGATGAGCAGTTCTTC
size: .; J: TRBJ2-5; V: TRBV4-2; D: .; CDR3: CASSQDHGRGVEETQYF; DNA: TGTGCCAGCAGCCAAGATCATGGAAGGGGGGTAGAAGAGACCCAGTACTTC
size: .; J: TRBJ1-1; V: TRBV29-1; D: TRBD1; CDR3: CSVHRGQNTEAFF; DNA: TGCAGCGTGCACAGGGGACAGAACACTGAAGCTTTCTTT
size: .; J: TRBJ2-2; V: TRBV27; D: .; CDR3: CASSLLHANQGSGELFF; DNA: TGTGCCAGCAGTTTACTTCATGCTAACCAAGGATCCGGGGAGCTGTTTTTT
size: .; J: TRBJ2-7; V: TRBV18; D: TRBD1; CDR3: CASSLTEPTGPSYEQYF; DNA: TGTGCCAGCTCACTCACTGAACCGACAGGGCCCTCCTACGAGCAGTACTTC
size: .; J: TRBJ2-1; V: TRBV4-1; D: .; CDR3: CASSQAPGANNEQFF; DNA: TGCGCCAGCAGCCAAGCGCCAGGGGCTAACAATGAGCAGTTCTTC
size: .; J: TRBJ2-5; V: TRBV20-1; D: .; CDR3: CSVHHGEETQYF; DNA: TGCAGTGTTCATCACGGGGAAGAGACCCAGTACTTC
size: .; J: TRBJ2-2; V: TRBV6-2/TRBV6-3; D: TRBD1; CDR3: CATGTGSNTGELFF; DNA: TGTGCCACGGGGACAGGGTCGAACACCGGGGAGCTGTTTTTT
size: .; J: TRBJ2-7; V: TRBV21-1; D: .; CDR3: CASSLGSTSGRLGGNEQYF; DNA: TGTGCCAGCAGCCTAGGGTCGACTAGCGGGAGATTGGGTGGCAATGAGCAGTACTTC
size: .; J: TRBJ2-4; V: TRBV28; D: .; CDR3: CASSGVGGAKNIQYF; DNA: TGTGCCAGCAGTGGGGTTGGAGGGGCCAAAAACATTCAGTACTTC
size: once; J: TRBJ2-7; V: TRBV19; D: .; CDR3: CASSIMSGRPSYEQYF; DNA: TGTGCCAGTAGTATAATGAGCGGCAGACCCTCCTACGAGCAGTACTTC
size: .; J: TRBJ2-2; V: TRBV2; D: .; CDR3: CASPRPNTGELFF; DNA: TGTGCCAGCCCCCGTCCGAACACCGGGGAGCTGTTTTTT
size: few; J: TRBJ2-7; V: TRBV3-1; D: TRBD2; CDR3: CASSQDRGLAVAYEQYF; DNA: TGTGCCAGCAGCCAAGATCGGGGACTAGCGGTCGCCTACGAGCAGTACTTC
size: .; J: TRBJ2-7; V: TRBV20-1; D: .; CDR3: CSARDRLQGYEQYF; DNA: TGCAGTGCTAGAGATCGCCTACAGGGATACGAGCAGTACTTC
size: .; J: TRBJ1-6; V: TRBV6-5; D: .; CDR3: CASSYSNGAGNSPLHF; DNA: TGTGCCAGCAGTTACTCGAATGGGGCTGGTAATTCACCCCTCCACTTT